This TCR beta chain was identified in a study of blood T cell repertoires in COVID-19. TCRdb's copy holds only in-frame clones and misses some; the assay was immunoSEQ multiplex PCR. The repertoire includes fewer than 400,000 clones, roughly 85% of them detected once, and around 1.9% sits in the top ten. Germline loops: CDR1 SGHAT, CDR2 FQNNGV. CDR3 length equals 16 residues. Trimming took 0 bases from V and 0 from J; bases not matched to a gene: 2. The rearrangement uses TRBV11-2 and TRBJ2-1, with 7 bases fitting TRBD2. Sequenced material: PBMCs or T cells enriched from blood (not recorded which). The origin of this receptor is a woman in her thirties who had been exposed to COVID-19. CDR3 amino acids: CASSLDGGSSYNEQFF. CDR3 DNA sequence: TGTGCCAGCAGCTTAGATGGCGGGAGCTCCTACAATGAGCAGTTCTTC.